This TCR beta chain was profiled in a study of spatial heterogeneity in lung cancer. Time point specified: blood at routine non-recurrence follow-up after resection. This clonotype was counted between two and nine times. CDR3 length: 14 amino acids. Germline CDR1 SGHRS, CDR2 YFSETQ. Unmatched junction bases numbered 11, after V lost 6 bases and J lost 8 bases. TCRdb recomputed calls from the 5' RACE reads with MiXCR, one row per CDR3 protein. The sample contains over 45,000 distinct CDR3 sequences, approximately 12% of which appear only once. This receptor was taken from a male donor with early-stage non-small cell lung cancer. Sample: PBMCs, taken at follow-up. V is TRBV5-1 and J is TRBJ2-1; 7 nucleotides align to TRBD2. The CDR3 sequence: CASNLRGEVDEQFF. The DNA for the CDR3 is TGCGCCAGCAACCTTCGGGGGGAAGTTGATGAGCAGTTCTTC.